Presented here are 5 T cell receptor beta chains from one specimen sequenced in a study of T cells in women clearing cervical HPV infection. TCRdb keeps only in-frame clones here, not all; method: immunoSEQ multiplex PCR. The sample's table shows some 25,000 clones. Sequenced: blood buffy coat. These TCRs come from a woman between 18 and 70 years old with a cervical HPV16 infection that either progressed to CIN3+ or cleared (not recorded which).

Details on this clone: The CDR3 end lies 3 residues beyond the end of the read and is filled in from the germline J gene. This chain links TRBV10-3 with TRBJ1-2, with 8 bases identical to TRBD1. CDR1 is ENHRY, CDR2 SYGVKD, per germline. This CDR3 contains 13 residues. CDR3 DNA, as far as it was read: TGTGCCATCACGACAGGGGAGACCTACGAC. This codes for CAITTGETYD. The whole CDR3 protein reads CAITTGETYDYTF.

With regard to this clone: The read is 3 residues too short to cover the CDR3 end, so that end is filled in from the germline J gene. At the DNA level, this CDR3 is encoded by other sequences in the same sample as well. This chain joins TRBV19 and TRBJ2-2; TRBD2 is a possible D gene (5 bases). Trimming took off 9 bases at V and 2 bases at J, with 13 bases between the two ends. The germline gives CDR1 LNHDA, CDR2 SQIVND (reference sequence). The CDR3 covers 14 residues. The CDR3 here is CASRRGLNTGELFF. The covered CDR3 bases are TGTGCCAGCAGAAGAGGGCTTAACACCGGGGAG.

Note on this clone: From the germline J gene comes the end of the CDR3, since the read stops 3 residues before it. The chain has TRBV6-2 or TRBV6-3 and TRBJ1-3, with a tentative D call TRBD1 (6 bases). This CDR3 comprises 13 residues. With 4 bases removed from V and 2 bases from J, the gap between germline ends came to 6 bases. CDR1 is MNHEY and CDR2 is SVGEGT in the germline V gene. Partial CDR3 DNA: TGTGCCAGCAGTTGGACAGCTGGAAACACC. This gives the protein CASSWTAGNT. The CDR3 reads in full as CASSWTAGNTIYF.

Turning to this clone: The read is 3 residues too short to cover the CDR3 end, so that end is filled in from the germline J gene. This rearrangement joins TRBV28 to TRBJ2-2, with D perhaps matching TRBD2 (6 bases). Germline V gene data show CDR1 as MDHEN and CDR2 as SYDVKM. This CDR3 is 16 amino acids long. V lost 7 bases and J lost 1, with 16 bases in between. CDR3 in amino acids: CASTIGGARNTGELFF. CDR3 DNA, as far as it was read: TGTGCCAGCACTATTGGCGGGGCGCGGAACACCGGGGAG.

Worth noting for this clone: From the germline J gene comes the end of the CDR3, since the read stops 3 residues before it. The J gene is TRBJ1-2, the V gene TRBV2; 10 nucleotides match TRBD1. The CDR3 consists of 16 residues. In germline, CDR1 is SNHLY, CDR2 FYNNEI. V lost 8 bases to trimming and J lost 5 bases; unmatched junction nucleotides: 14. The covered CDR3 bases are TGTGCCAGCGGCGGGACAGGGGTAGGATGGGAATATGGC. It codes for CASGGTGVGWEYG. The CDR3 in its entirety is CASGGTGVGWEYGYTF.